This T cell receptor (beta chain) was documented in a study of PD-1 blockade in mismatch repair-deficient tumors. Profiled with immunoSEQ multiplex PCR; TCRdb holds only in-frame clones, not every one. The table records 120,000 or so clones, 86% of them present only once. Mismatch repair deficiency was confirmed in all patients, by PCR or immunohistochemistry. The TCR-sequenced patients were a few responders to pembrolizumab. This CDR3 has 13 amino acids. Germline V CDR1 and CDR2: MGHRA, YSYEKL. Trimming left V 1 base short and J 8 bases short, with 9 bases between. This chain uses TRBV4-1 with TRBJ2-1, with D perhaps TRBD1 or TRBD2 (5 bases each). This receptor was taken from an adult with mismatch repair-deficient cancer. The sample in question was peripheral blood, obtained 44 weeks after starting pembrolizumab. The CDR3 DNA is TGCGCCAGCAGCCAAGGCGAGGGGTATGAGCAGTTCTTC. This encodes CASSQGEGYEQFF.